This T cell receptor beta chain was found in a study of post-analysis software for immune sequencing data. Broader study findings: Strong co-clustering by F measure was evident for samples that had been prepared in the same batch. The five TRBV segments detected at higher frequency in patients than in controls included TRBV5-6, TRBV5-1 and TRBV20-1. Controls had significantly higher normalized Chao1 diversity than multiple sclerosis patients.

The TCR beta cDNA libraries contained unique molecular identifiers. T cells numbering 1 to 10 million gave rise to roughly 0.5 million cDNA molecules. TCRdb re-called the PCR reads with MiXCR, one entry per CDR3 protein. The sample records about 760,000 distinct CDR3 sequences, less than 35% being singletons. CDR3 length equals 12 residues. In germline, CDR1 is MNHEY, CDR2 SMNVEV (reference sequence). Of note for this clonotype: The antigen is undetermined. One end of the junction is discordant with germline, which a read error may explain.

The sample was blood. The source of this sequence is a girl under 18 with multiple sclerosis. The chain couples TRBV27 to TRBJ2-2, with D hard to call. CDR3 loop: CASSSPTRELFF. The CDR3 nucleotides read TGTGCCAGCAGTTCCCCCACCCGGGAGCTGTTTTTT.